This TCR beta chain was identified in a study of blood T cell repertoires in COVID-19. Study summary: The United States, Italy and Spain were the sources of the acute and convalescent COVID-19 samples. Sample material is recorded as cDNA or gDNA derived from T cells, B-cell-depleted T cells, or PBMCs.

Original processing notes: Reference gene primer amplification in the assay estimated nucleated cell counts. Profiling relied on immunoSEQ multiplex PCR, and the TCRdb table lists in-frame clones only, not all of them. D and trimming come from the DNA, and the V and J calls and clone size come from that table. The sample lists 150,000 to 200,000 clones, approximately 85% occurring once. Sequences were obtained from peripheral blood. The TCR was taken from a man aged 40-55 years who had recovered from COVID-19.

CDR3 in amino acids: CASSYMGRGTEAFF. CDR3 nucleotides: TGTGCCAGCAGTTACATGGGGCGGGGGACTGAAGCTTTCTTT. The rearrangement joins TRBV6-6 to TRBJ1-1, with D possibly matching TRBD1 (5 bases). Germline CDR1 is MNHNY and CDR2 is SVGAGI (reference sequence). V lost 2 bases to trimming and J lost 5 bases, with 12 bases between them. The CDR3 sequence is 14 residues long.